This TCR beta chain was found in a study of blood T cell repertoires in COVID-19. Looking at the study overall: COVID-19 samples collected from the United States, Italy and Spain covered acute and convalescent phases.

This CDR3 is 14 amino acids long. Trimming took 0 bases from V and 0 from J, leaving 6 bases between them. Germline V CDR1 and CDR2: SGHNT, YYREEE (reference sequence). In Seattle, patients joined the study during active infection and were tracked longitudinally. Measured with immunoSEQ multiplex PCR; TCRdb has only the in-frame clones, and not every one. This table has 300,000 to 400,000 clones, 85% to 90% appearing once. This sequence was found in a woman aged 30 to 39 with COVID-19, enrolled during active disease. The sample comprised peripheral blood. This chain links TRBV5-4 with TRBJ1-1; perhaps TRBD1 as D (5 bases). This chain's CDR3 is CASSLGGMNTEAFF. CDR3 nucleotide sequence: TGTGCCAGCAGCTTGGGGGGCATGAACACTGAAGCTTTCTTT.